Listed here are 29 T cell receptor beta chains from one sample, sequenced in a study of control samples from healthy donors and cancer patients. The method was immunoSEQ multiplex PCR; TCRdb's version includes in-frame clones alone and lacks a portion of them. Of 85,000 to 90,000 clones listed, about 88% were seen once; the top ten hold roughly a tenth. The specimen sequenced was PBMCs. These TCRs come from a woman aged 45-65 years with colorectal cancer.

As regards this clone: This same CDR3 is encoded by further DNA sequences in the sample. The CDR3 region is CASSMTATNEKLFF. The CDR3 DNA reads as TGTGCCAGTAGTATGACGGCAACTAATGAAAAACTGTTTTTT. This chain joins TRBV19 and TRBJ1-4; the D is unclear. Trimming left V 3 bases short and J 0 bases short, with 5 bases between. The CDR3 runs to 14 residues. CDR1 is LNHDA and CDR2 is SQIVND in the germline V gene (reference sequence).

The V call is TRBV5-1, the J call TRBJ2-3; D tentatively reads TRBD1 or TRBD2 (6 bases each). V lost 0 bases, J lost 6 bases, and 17 bases lay in between. Germline V CDR1 and CDR2: SGHRS, YFSETQ. There are 16 residues in the CDR3. The CDR3 loop is CASSLAPEGGQDTQYF. The CDR3, as DNA: TGCGCCAGCAGCTTGGCCCCTGAGGGGGGCCAGGATACGCAGTATTTT.

The V gene is TRBV5-6, the J gene TRBJ2-7; no reliable D call. Germline-derived CDR1 and CDR2 are SGHDT and YYEEEE. Trimming pared 5 bases from V and 6 bases from J, leaving 15 bases between. The CDR3 is 13 residues long. CDR3 DNA: TGTGCCAGCAGTACCCGGGTTCTGGTCGAGCAGTACGTC. It translates to CASSTRVLVEQYV.

For this clone: One end of the junction does not line up with germline, which may come from a read error. The J gene is TRBJ1-2, the V gene TRBV10-1; TRBD1 aligns across 7 bases. Germline V gene sequence: CDR1 WNHNN, CDR2 SYGVQD (reference sequence). The CDR3 runs to 16 residues. The CDR3 DNA follows: TGCGCCCGCAGTGAGGGGGGTGGCAGGGGGATGTGGGGCTACACCTTC. Protein product: CARSEGGGRGMWGYTF.

The chain joins TRBV7-9 to TRBJ2-2; no reliable D call. Germline V gives CDR1 SEHNR, CDR2 FQNEAQ (reference sequence). Trimming took 3 bases from V and 3 from J, leaving 5 bases between them. The CDR3 sequence is 13 residues long. Here the CDR3 reads CASSFFDTGELFF. In nucleotides, the CDR3 is TGTGCCAGCAGCTTCTTCGACACCGGGGAGCTGTTTTTT. Full variable domain (missing parts from reference TRBV7-9 and TRBJ2-2): DTGVSQNPRHKITKRGQNVTFRCDPISEHNRLYWYRQTLGQGPEFLTYFQNEAQLEKSRLLSDRFSAERPKGSFSTLEIQRTEQGDSAMYLCASSFFDTGELFFGEGSRLTVL.

The V call is TRBV5-1, the J call TRBJ2-2; perhaps TRBD2 as D (5 bases). Trimming pared 3 bases from V and 1 base from J, leaving 7 bases between. The CDR3 extends over 14 amino acids. Germline V gene sequence: CDR1 SGHRS, CDR2 YFSETQ. CDR3 DNA: TGCGCCAGCAGCTCGGGGATGAACACCGGGGAGCTGTTTTTT. It encodes CASSSGMNTGELFF.

This chain links TRBV12-3 or TRBV12-4 with TRBJ1-6; the D gene is possibly TRBD1 (6 bases). CDR3 size: 13 residues. The ends were cut back, 5 bases at V and 7 bases at J, with 9 bases in the middle. The DNA for the CDR3 is TGTGCCAGCAGTGCCACAGGGAATTCACCCCTCCACTTT. It translates to CASSATGNSPLHF.

J is TRBJ1-5 and V is TRBV6-6; D not resolved. Germline-derived CDR1 and CDR2 are MNHNY and SVGAGI (reference sequence). The CDR3 totals 15 residues. Trimming took off 5 bases at V and 0 bases at J, with 11 bases between the two ends. CDR3: CASSPYEVSNQPQHF. CDR3 nucleotide sequence: TGTGCCAGCAGTCCCTACGAAGTTAGCAATCAGCCCCAGCATTTT.

The chain links TRBV3-1 (or the pseudogene TRBV3-2) to TRBJ2-5; D is possibly TRBD1 (6 bases). This CDR3 contains 14 residues. V shed 0 bases and J shed 5 bases, with 10 bases lying between them. Germline V gives CDR1 LGHDT, CDR2 YNNKEL (reference sequence). The CDR3 nucleotides are TGTGCCAGCAGCCAAGACGGACAGATCGAGACCCAGTACTTC. It encodes CASSQDGQIETQYF.

V gene TRBV6-5 combines with J gene TRBJ1-3; 8 nucleotides agree with TRBD1. With 0 bases clipped from V and 8 bases from J, the junction kept 6 bases outside the gene matches. CDR3 length equals 15 residues. The germline CDR1 and CDR2 sequences are MNHEY and SVGAGI. In DNA form, the CDR3 reads TGTGCCAGCAGTTACTCGAGGACAGGGAGGGACACCATATATTTT. It translates to CASSYSRTGRDTIYF.

CDR3 residues: CASSQTNRGYTGELFF. Here the CDR3 DNA reads TGCGCCAGCAGCCAAACGAACAGGGGATACACCGGGGAGCTGTTTTTT. The rearrangement links TRBV4-1 to TRBJ2-2, with 7 bases fitting TRBD1. This CDR3 has 16 amino acids. The germline V gene has CDR1 MGHRA and CDR2 YSYEKL. The trim removed 2 bases at V and 3 bases at J, leaving 6 bases unmatched.

The chain combines TRBV9 with TRBJ1-2; D is undetermined. This CDR3 comprises 15 residues. In germline, CDR1 is SGDLS, CDR2 YYNGEE. V was clipped by 4 bases and J by 3 bases, with 16 bases between them. The CDR3 bases are TGTGCCAGCAGCCAGAGTGGCCGGGAAGACTATGGCTACACCTTC. Translating gives CASSQSGREDYGYTF.

This clone was seen once. The CDR3 reads CASSLAGAGEKLFF. CDR3 bases: TGTGCCAGCAGTTTAGCGGGGGCTGGTGAAAAACTGTTTTTT. V usage is TRBV27 and J usage is TRBJ1-4; weak D call: TRBD1 (6 bases). Germline assignment: CDR1 MNHEY and CDR2 SMNVEV (reference sequence). The CDR3 loop spans 14 amino acids. The V and J ends lost 2 bases and 7 bases respectively, with 11 bases between them.

This clone was observed once. The chain joins TRBV18 to TRBJ1-1; D remains unclear. V was pared by 3 bases and J by 1 base, with 9 bases between. Germline CDR1 reads KGHSH; CDR2 reads LQKENI. This CDR3 spans 14 amino acids. CDR3 sequence (DNA): TGTGCCAGCTCACCGTTACAGCAGAACACTGAAGCTTTCTTT. Its translation: CASSPLQQNTEAFF.

V gene TRBV6-5 combines with J gene TRBJ1-4; D remains unclear. V was trimmed by 7 bases and J by 3 bases, leaving 15 bases between them. CDR3 length equals 15 residues. Looked up from germline, CDR1 is MNHEY and CDR2 is SVGAGI. CDR3 in amino acids: CASKLRGAPNEKLFF. DNA of the CDR3: TGTGCCAGCAAGCTCCGAGGCGCCCCTAATGAAAAACTGTTTTTT.

The rearrangement joins TRBV9 to TRBJ1-2; D is possibly TRBD1 (5 bases). The CDR3 sequence is 15 residues long. The germline gives CDR1 SGDLS, CDR2 YYNGEE. Trimming removed 0 bases from V and 2 bases from J, with 11 bases in between. CDR3 DNA sequence: TGTGCCAGCAGCGTAGGAGACAGTGGGAACTATGGCTACACCTTC. This gives the protein CASSVGDSGNYGYTF.

This clone was detected a few times. The rearrangement uses TRBV19 and TRBJ2-3, with D unresolved. The CDR3 contains 16 residues. With 0 bases removed from V and 1 base from J, the gap between germline ends came to 11 bases. CDR1 and CDR2 from the germline V gene are LNHDA and SQIVND (reference sequence). In DNA, the CDR3 is TGTGCCAGTAGTATAGATGAAGGGAAAGGCACAGATACGCAGTATTTT. The encoded protein is CASSIDEGKGTDTQYF.

As for this clone: The same CDR3 is also encoded by other DNA sequences in this sample. The chain employs TRBV7-3 and TRBJ2-3; TRBD2 matches 8 bases. The CDR3 is 14 residues long. Per germline, CDR1 SGHTA and CDR2 FQGTGA. V lost 4 bases and J lost 1; bases outside the gene matches: 1. CDR3 nucleotide sequence: TGTGCCAGCAGCTCGCGGGGGGGCACAGATACGCAGTATTTT. Its protein is CASSSRGGTDTQYF.

By share, this clone ranks as medium-sized. The J gene is TRBJ1-5, the V gene TRBV4-1; tentatively, D is TRBD1 (5 bases). The V gene's germline CDR1 is MGHRA and CDR2 YSYEKL. The ends were cut back, 1 base at V and 0 bases at J, with 16 bases in the middle. The CDR3 is 18 residues long. This chain's CDR3 is CASSQVDMGFTSNQPQHF. The CDR3, as DNA: TGCGCCAGCAGCCAAGTGGACATGGGATTTACTAGCAATCAGCCCCAGCATTTT.

This chain connects TRBV19 to TRBJ1-6, with 7 bases identical to TRBD1. The ends lost 4 bases at V and 10 bases at J; junction bases unmatched: 7. The length of the CDR3 is 14 residues. CDR1 and CDR2 from the germline V gene are LNHDA and SQIVND (reference sequence). CDR3 sequence reads: CASSKDRIKSPLHF. The CDR3 DNA is TGTGCCAGTAGTAAGGACAGGATAAAGTCACCCCTCCACTTT.

The chain has TRBV10-3 and TRBJ1-2; D is possibly TRBD1 (5 bases). Trimming shortened V by 0 bases and J by 5 bases, and 13 bases separated the two germline ends. Germline CDR1 and CDR2: ENHRY and SYGVKD. The CDR3 loop spans 15 amino acids. This CDR3 reads CAISESQGFRYGYTF. CDR3 nucleotides: TGTGCCATCAGTGAGTCTCAGGGTTTTAGGTATGGCTACACCTTC.

The chain combines TRBV7-9 with TRBJ2-5; TRBD1 is a possible D gene (6 bases). The CDR3 loop spans 16 amino acids. V lost 2 bases and J lost 0, with 13 bases in between. Germline CDR1 and CDR2: SEHNR and FQNEAQ (reference sequence). CDR3 region: CASSLKQGGYQETQYF. CDR3 DNA: TGTGCCAGCAGCTTAAAACAGGGTGGCTACCAAGAGACCCAGTACTTC.

This chain uses TRBV19 with TRBJ1-4, with TRBD1 as a possible D gene (5 bases). V was clipped by 3 bases and J by 10 bases, with 18 bases between them. This CDR3 is 15 amino acids long. The V gene's germline CDR1 is LNHDA and CDR2 SQIVND (reference sequence). CDR3 in DNA: TGTGCCAGTAGTATGGGTGTTGGGACTCTCGGAAAACTGTTTTTT. It is translated as CASSMGVGTLGKLFF.

V usage is TRBV7-8 and J usage is TRBJ2-3, with 8 bases that match TRBD2. Germline CDR1 reads SGHVS; CDR2 reads FQNEAQ. There are 18 residues in the CDR3. Germline trimming cut 2 bases from V and 5 bases from J; bases unmatched to any gene: 15. The CDR3 DNA follows: TGTGCCAGCAGCTTACTACCCACCGGGGCGGGGGGCCAAGATACGCAGTATTTT. Protein product: CASSLLPTGAGGQDTQYF.

The chain combines TRBV5-6 with TRBJ2-7; no firm D call. CDR1 and CDR2 (germline): SGHDT, YYEEEE. The CDR3 has 14 residues. The CDR3 region is CASRLGTEAYEQYV. CDR3 DNA sequence: TGTGCCAGCAGGTTGGGCACCGAGGCTTACGAGCAGTACGTC.

CDR3 in amino acids: CASSDSRPLDAYYNSPLHF. Written as DNA, the CDR3 is TGTGCCAGCAGTGACTCCCGCCCGTTGGACGCGTACTATAATTCACCCCTCCACTTT. The chain is built from TRBV6-4 and TRBJ1-6; D uncertain. Germline CDR1 is MRHNA and CDR2 is SNTAGT. This CDR3 is 19 amino acids long. V was pared by 0 bases and J by 3 bases, with 18 bases between.

V gene TRBV5-4 combines with J gene TRBJ2-1, with 10 bases lining up with TRBD1. There are 14 residues in the CDR3. V dropped 4 bases and J dropped 8; count of bases not matched to a gene: 6. CDR1 and CDR2 (germline): SGHNT, YYREEE (reference sequence). The CDR3 DNA is TGTGCCAGCAGCCTGGGACAGGGGAACGATGAGCAGTTCTTC. Its translation: CASSLGQGNDEQFF.

The chain has TRBV6-2 or TRBV6-3 and TRBJ2-5, with D perhaps matching TRBD1 or TRBD2 (5 bases each). The V gene lost 2 bases and the J gene lost 5 bases, with 12 bases spanning the gap. Germline CDR1 is MNHEY and CDR2 is SVGEGT. This CDR3 has 14 amino acids. DNA for the CDR3: TGTGCCAGCAGTTACGGGGCTAGCACGGAGACCCAGTACTTC. It translates to CASSYGASTETQYF.

This chain uses TRBV5-1 with TRBJ2-3; D is ambiguous. CDR3 length: 11 amino acids. Trimming removed 5 bases at V and 3 bases at J, with 4 bases between. The germline V gene has CDR1 SGHRS and CDR2 YFSETQ. As DNA, the CDR3 is TGCGCCAGCAGGGTGACAGATACGCAGTATTTT. It is translated as CASRVTDTQYF.